The sequence of this T cell receptor beta chain was determined in a study of T cell clonality in common variable immunodeficiency. Findings and limits, study-wide: Repertoire-complication correlations in CVID were limited by patient heterogeneity. CVID subjects showed higher TCRbeta clonality than healthy controls.

CDR1 and CDR2 from the germline V gene are SGHVS and FNYEAQ. Trimming removed 2 bases from V and 6 bases from J; junction bases left unmatched: 11. This CDR3 is built from 18 residues. CVID and control samples used equivalent genomic DNA input. Measured with immunoSEQ multiplex PCR; TCRdb has only the in-frame clones, and not every one. The specimen has 30,000 or so clones, none found just once. This clone appeared many times. Its antigen remains unidentified. The CDR3 extends 3 residues past the end of the read, so its final part is completed from the germline J gene. J is TRBJ2-1 and V is TRBV7-6, with 12 bases fitting TRBD2. Material for sequencing was peripheral blood mononuclear cells. The receptor was isolated from a person aged 18 to 75 in good health. CDR3 DNA, as far as it was read: TGTGCCAGCAGCTTACAACCCCCGGGACTAGCGGGTAGCAATGAG. This translates into CASSLQPPGLAGSNE. The whole CDR3 sequence is CASSLQPPGLAGSNEQFF.